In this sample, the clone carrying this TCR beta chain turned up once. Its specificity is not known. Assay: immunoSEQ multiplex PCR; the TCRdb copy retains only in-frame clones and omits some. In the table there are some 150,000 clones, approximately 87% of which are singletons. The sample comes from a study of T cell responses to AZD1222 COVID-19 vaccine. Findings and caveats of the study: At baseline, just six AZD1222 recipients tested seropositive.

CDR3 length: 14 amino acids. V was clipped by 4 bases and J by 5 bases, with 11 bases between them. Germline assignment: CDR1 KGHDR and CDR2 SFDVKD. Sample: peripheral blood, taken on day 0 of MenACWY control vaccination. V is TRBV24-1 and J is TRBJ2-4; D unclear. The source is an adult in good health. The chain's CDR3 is CATSEPGPQNIQYF. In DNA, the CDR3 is TGTGCCACCAGTGAACCCGGGCCTCAAAACATTCAGTACTTC.